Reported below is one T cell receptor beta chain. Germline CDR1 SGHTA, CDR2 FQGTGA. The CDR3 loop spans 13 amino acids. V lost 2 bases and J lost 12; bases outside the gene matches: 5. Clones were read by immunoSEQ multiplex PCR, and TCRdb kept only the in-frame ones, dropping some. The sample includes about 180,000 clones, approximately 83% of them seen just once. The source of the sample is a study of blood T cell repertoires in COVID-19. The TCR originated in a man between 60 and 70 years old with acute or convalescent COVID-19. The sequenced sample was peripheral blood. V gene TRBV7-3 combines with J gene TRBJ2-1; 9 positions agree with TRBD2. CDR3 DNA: TGTGCCAGCAGCTTAGAGGGGACTAGCAGGCAGTTCTTC. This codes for CASSLEGTSRQFF.